Following are 5 T cell receptor beta chains from one sample sequenced in a study of shared clonotypes between healthy human individuals. Repertoires were generated with immunoSEQ multiplex PCR, while TCRdb's copy carries only in-frame clones and drops some. The profile shows about 110,000 clones, around 68% of them singletons. Material for sequencing was memory CD8+ T cells sorted from blood. Subset in this sample: CD45RO+ cells pooled with CCR7-negative TemRA cells. These receptors came from a woman in her 30s in good health.

Turning to this clone: Germline and junction disagree at one end, which may indicate a read error. The rearrangement uses TRBV29-1 and TRBJ2-7; D is unclear. CDR3 length: 13 amino acids. Germline CDR1 SQVTM, CDR2 ANQGSEA. The CDR3 here is CSVEDRLGYGQYF. The CDR3 coding sequence is TGCAGCGTTGAAGATCGTCTAGGCTACGGGCAGTACTTC.

This clone has more than one count but fewer than ten. This rearrangement joins TRBV29-1 to TRBJ1-1; D remains ambiguous. Germline V CDR1 and CDR2: SQVTM, ANQGSEA. V was pared by 2 bases and J by 1 base, with 8 bases between. The CDR3 sequence is 13 residues long. CDR3 sequence: CSVENPENTEAFF. CDR3 sequence (DNA): TGCAGCGTTGAAAACCCCGAGAACACTGAAGCTTTCTTT.

This chain's CDR3 is CAISDPGQKSNYGYTF. As DNA, the CDR3 is TGTGCCATCAGTGACCCCGGACAGAAGTCTAACTATGGCTACACCTTC. The V and J genes are TRBV10-3 and TRBJ1-2; weak D call: TRBD1 (6 bases). V lost 3 bases, J lost 0 bases, and 14 bases lay in between. The CDR3 is made up of 16 amino acids. In germline, CDR1 is ENHRY, CDR2 SYGVKD.

The chain couples TRBV19 to TRBJ2-2; the D call may be TRBD1 or TRBD2 (6 bases each). This CDR3 contains 16 residues. Germline V gene lookup returns CDR1 LNHDA and CDR2 SQIVND (reference sequence). V gave up 0 bases and J gave up 5 bases, with 13 bases separating them. In nucleotides, the CDR3 is TGTGCCAGTAGTATAGATCATGAGGGGGGAACCGGGGAGCTGTTTTTT. It is translated as CASSIDHEGGTGELFF.

The chain is built from TRBV4-2 and TRBJ1-5; 9 bases map to TRBD1. V dropped 1 base and J dropped 6; count of bases not matched to a gene: 13. The CDR3 runs 18 residues. The germline V gene encodes CDR1 LGHNA and CDR2 YNFKEQ. In DNA, the CDR3 is TGTGCCAGCAGCCAAGCGGACAGGGGAACACTGCCAGCTCAGCCCCAGCATTTT. Translated: CASSQADRGTLPAQPQHF.